This TCR beta chain came from a study of cytomegalovirus exposure and HLA in healthy donors. Study-wide results and limits: Reportedly, a later analysis found an Asian-associated ancestry cluster had fewer N-insertions than the roughly 700-donor mean. What a later analysis showed was that several of the most significant clusters appeared linked to common viral pathogens.

Primers for the PCR totalled 60 Vbeta and 13 Jbeta. Sequencing was performed with immunoSEQ multiplex PCR; in TCRdb, only in-frame clones are kept and a portion is missing. The sample holds about 140,000 clones, roughly 86% seen once. Concerning this clone itself: Its antigen remains unknown.

These donors, healthy bone marrow donors, were studied. Though probably carrying unrecorded immune exposures, donors were nominally healthy at sampling. Germline lookup yields CDR1 ENHRY and CDR2 SYGVKD. With 2 bases clipped from V and 9 bases from J, the junction kept 12 bases outside the gene matches. The CDR3 runs 15 residues. The rearrangement links TRBV10-3 to TRBJ1-2, with 7 nucleotides matching TRBD1. This TCR derives from a woman aged 40 to 50 in good health and CMV-seronegative. Sequenced sample: PBMCs. The CDR3 sequence: CAISEAPGGTWRYTF. The CDR3 coding sequence is TGTGCCATCAGTGAGGCCCCAGGGGGAACGTGGCGCTACACCTTC.